The following is a T cell receptor (beta chain) sequence with its context. The data derive from a study of blood T cell repertoires in COVID-19. Per the study methods: Reference gene primers were amplified, and this amplification served to estimate nucleated cell counts. Produced via immunoSEQ multiplex PCR; TCRdb's table is partial and in-frame only. That table supplies the V and J calls and clone size; D and trimming were determined from the DNA. The sample has 150,000 or so clones, 80% to 90% seen once. This receptor was taken from a woman aged 50 to 65 in a cohort exposed to, infected with or recovered from COVID-19 (not recorded which). The sequenced material came from PBMCs or T cells enriched from blood (not recorded which).

The CDR3 protein is CASSESWTAYEQYF. CDR3 in DNA: TGTGCCAGCAGTGAATCCTGGACAGCCTACGAGCAGTACTTC. J is TRBJ2-7 and V is TRBV6-1; tentative D call: TRBD1 (6 bases). Between the trimmed V and J ends, which lost 2 bases and 2 bases, there was a span of 10 bases. The CDR3 is 14 amino acids. The germline gives CDR1 MNHNS, CDR2 SASEGT.